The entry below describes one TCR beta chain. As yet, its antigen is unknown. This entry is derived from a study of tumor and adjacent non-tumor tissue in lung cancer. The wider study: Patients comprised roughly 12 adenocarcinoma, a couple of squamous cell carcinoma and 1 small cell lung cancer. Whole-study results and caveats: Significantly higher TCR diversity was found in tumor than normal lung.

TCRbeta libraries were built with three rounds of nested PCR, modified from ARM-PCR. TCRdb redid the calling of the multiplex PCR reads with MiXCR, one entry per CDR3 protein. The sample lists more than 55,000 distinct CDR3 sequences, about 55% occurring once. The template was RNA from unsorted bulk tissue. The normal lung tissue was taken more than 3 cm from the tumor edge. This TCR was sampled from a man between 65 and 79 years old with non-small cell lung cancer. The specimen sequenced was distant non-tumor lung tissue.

This chain's CDR3 is CASSTTGNYEQYF. The CDR3 region has the DNA TGTGCCAGTAGTACTACAGGGAACTACGAGCAGTACTTC. V is TRBV19 and J is TRBJ2-7; possible D gene TRBD1, 6 bases. Germline CDR1 is LNHDA and CDR2 is SQIVND (reference sequence). V lost 4 bases, J lost 3 bases, and 10 bases lay in between. This CDR3 is built from 13 residues.